The source of this T cell receptor (beta chain) is a study of blood T cell repertoires in COVID-19. Study information: The samples span acute and convalescent COVID-19 from the United States, Italy and Spain. Sources were T cells, B-cell-depleted T cells, or PBMCs; the material itself was cDNA or gDNA.

As originally analysed: Amplified reference gene primers provided the basis for estimating nucleated cell counts. Libraries were prepared by immunoSEQ multiplex PCR; TCRdb keeps only in-frame clonotypes and omits some of them. The V and J calls and clone size were taken over from that table, and D and trimming were inferred from the DNA. The data contain about 240,000 clones, more than 85% of them singletons. The sequence came from a woman in her 70s with active or convalescent COVID-19. The specimen was peripheral blood.

CDR3 bases: TGTGCCAGCAGCCTCTACCGGGGGAGACTACCCTATGGCTACACCTTC. Its protein is CASSLYRGRLPYGYTF. The chain combines TRBV11-2 with TRBJ1-2, with D possibly matching TRBD1 (5 bases). V dropped 5 bases and J dropped 4 bases, with 20 bases sitting between them. Germline V CDR1 and CDR2: SGHAT, FQNNGV. This CDR3 comprises 16 residues.